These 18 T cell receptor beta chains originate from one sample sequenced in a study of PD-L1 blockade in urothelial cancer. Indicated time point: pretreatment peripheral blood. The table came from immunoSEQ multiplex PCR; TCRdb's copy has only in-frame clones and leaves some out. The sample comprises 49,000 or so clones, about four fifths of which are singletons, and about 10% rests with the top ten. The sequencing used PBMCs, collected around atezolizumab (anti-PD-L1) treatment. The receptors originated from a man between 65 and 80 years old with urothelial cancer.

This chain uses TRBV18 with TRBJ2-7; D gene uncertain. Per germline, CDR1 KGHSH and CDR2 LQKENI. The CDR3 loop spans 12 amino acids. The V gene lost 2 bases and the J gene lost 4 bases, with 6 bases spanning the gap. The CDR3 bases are TGTGCCAGCTCACCAGCGGAATACGAGCAGTACTTC. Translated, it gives CASSPAEYEQYF.

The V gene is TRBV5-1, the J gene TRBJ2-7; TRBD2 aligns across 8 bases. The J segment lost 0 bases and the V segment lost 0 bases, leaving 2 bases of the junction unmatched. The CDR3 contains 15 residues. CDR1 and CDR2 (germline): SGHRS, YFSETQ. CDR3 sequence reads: CASSLDSGTSYEQYF. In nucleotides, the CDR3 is TGCGCCAGCAGCTTGGATAGCGGGACCTCCTACGAGCAGTACTTC.

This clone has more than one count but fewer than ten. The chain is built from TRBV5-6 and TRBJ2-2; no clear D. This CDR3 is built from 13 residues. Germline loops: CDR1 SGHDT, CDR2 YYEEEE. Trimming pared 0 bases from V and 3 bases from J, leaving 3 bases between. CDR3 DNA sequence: TGTGCCAGCAGCTTGGACTACACCGGGGAGCTGTTTTTT. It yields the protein CASSLDYTGELFF.

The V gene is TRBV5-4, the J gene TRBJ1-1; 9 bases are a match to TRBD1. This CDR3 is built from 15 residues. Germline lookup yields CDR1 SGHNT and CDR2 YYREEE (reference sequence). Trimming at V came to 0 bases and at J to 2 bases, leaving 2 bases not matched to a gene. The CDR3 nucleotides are TGTGCCAGCAGCTTGGGGGACAGGGTCAACACTGAAGCTTTCTTT. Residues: CASSLGDRVNTEAFF.

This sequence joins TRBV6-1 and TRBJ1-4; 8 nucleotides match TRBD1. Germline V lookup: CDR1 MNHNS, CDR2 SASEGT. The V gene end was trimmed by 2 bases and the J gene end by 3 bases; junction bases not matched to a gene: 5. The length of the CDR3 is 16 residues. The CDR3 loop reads CASSEIRTGSNEKLFF. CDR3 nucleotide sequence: TGTGCCAGCAGTGAAATACGGACAGGGTCTAATGAAAAACTGTTTTTT.

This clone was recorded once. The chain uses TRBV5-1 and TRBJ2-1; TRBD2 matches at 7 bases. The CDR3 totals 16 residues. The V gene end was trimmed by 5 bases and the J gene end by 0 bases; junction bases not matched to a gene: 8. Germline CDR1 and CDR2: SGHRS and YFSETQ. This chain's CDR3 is CASRPLALSSYNEQFF. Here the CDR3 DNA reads TGCGCCAGCAGGCCACTAGCGTTGAGCTCCTACAATGAGCAGTTCTTC.

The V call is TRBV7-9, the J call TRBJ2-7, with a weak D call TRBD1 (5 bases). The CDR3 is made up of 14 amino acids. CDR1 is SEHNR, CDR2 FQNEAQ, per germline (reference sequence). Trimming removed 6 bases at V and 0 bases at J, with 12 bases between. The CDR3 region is CASSRQSNSYEQYF. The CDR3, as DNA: TGTGCCAGCAGTCGACAGTCTAACTCCTACGAGCAGTACTTC. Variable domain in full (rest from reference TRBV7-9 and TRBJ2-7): DTGVSQNPRHKITKRGQNVTFRCDPISEHNRLYWYRQTLGQGPEFLTYFQNEAQLEKSRLLSDRFSAERPKGSFSTLEIQRTEQGDSAMYLCASSRQSNSYEQYFGPGTRLTVT.

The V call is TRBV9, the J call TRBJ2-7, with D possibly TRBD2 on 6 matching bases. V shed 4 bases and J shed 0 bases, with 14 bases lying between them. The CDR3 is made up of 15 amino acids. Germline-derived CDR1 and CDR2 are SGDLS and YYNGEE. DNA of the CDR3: TGTGCCAGCAGCTCAAGCCGGGACTCCTCCTACGAGCAGTACTTC. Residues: CASSSSRDSSYEQYF.

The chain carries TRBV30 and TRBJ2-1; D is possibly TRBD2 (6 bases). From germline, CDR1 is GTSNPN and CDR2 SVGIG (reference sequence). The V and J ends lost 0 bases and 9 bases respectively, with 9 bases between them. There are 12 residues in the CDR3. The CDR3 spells CAWSVIGGEQFF. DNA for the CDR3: TGTGCCTGGAGTGTAATCGGGGGTGAGCAGTTCTTC.

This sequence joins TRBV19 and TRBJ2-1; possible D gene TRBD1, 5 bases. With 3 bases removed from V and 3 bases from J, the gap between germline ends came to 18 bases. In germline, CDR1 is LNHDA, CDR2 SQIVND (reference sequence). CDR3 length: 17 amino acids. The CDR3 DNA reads TGTGCCAGTAGTATGAGACCTGACAGCGCCCTCTACAATGAGCAGTTCTTC. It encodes CASSMRPDSALYNEQFF.

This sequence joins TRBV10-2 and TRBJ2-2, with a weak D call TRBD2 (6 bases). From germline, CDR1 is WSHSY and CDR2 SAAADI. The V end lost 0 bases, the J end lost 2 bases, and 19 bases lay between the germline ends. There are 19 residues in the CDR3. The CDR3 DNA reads TGCGCCAGCAGTGAGTCGCCACTAGCAGGGTGGATAAACACCGGGGAGCTGTTTTTT. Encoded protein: CASSESPLAGWINTGELFF.

This chain's CDR3 is CASSPPGRLYNEQFF. The CDR3 region has the DNA TGTGCCAGCTCACCACCGGGCAGGCTTTACAATGAGCAGTTCTTC. V gene TRBV18 combines with J gene TRBJ2-1; D gene uncertain. Germline values: CDR1 KGHSH, CDR2 LQKENI. V lost 0 bases and J lost 4, with 10 bases in between. This CDR3 is 15 amino acids long.

This chain's CDR3 is CASRSDGDTQYF. The CDR3 nucleotides are TGTGCCAGCAGAAGCGACGGTGATACGCAGTATTTT. This rearrangement joins TRBV2 to TRBJ2-3; no definite D call. Germline loops: CDR1 SNHLY, CDR2 FYNNEI. CDR3 length equals 12 residues. Deletions cut 6 bases from V and 6 bases from J, with 10 bases between.

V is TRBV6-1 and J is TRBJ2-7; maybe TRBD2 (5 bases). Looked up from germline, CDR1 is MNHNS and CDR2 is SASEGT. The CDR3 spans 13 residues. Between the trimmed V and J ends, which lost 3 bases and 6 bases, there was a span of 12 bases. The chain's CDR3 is CASSDPGLSEQYF. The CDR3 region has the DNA TGTGCCAGCAGTGACCCCGGACTGTCCGAGCAGTACTTC.

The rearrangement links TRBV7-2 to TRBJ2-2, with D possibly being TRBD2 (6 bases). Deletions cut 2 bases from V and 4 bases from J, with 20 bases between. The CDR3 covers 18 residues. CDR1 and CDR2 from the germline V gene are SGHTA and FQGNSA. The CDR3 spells CASSLPFLTRGGTGELFF. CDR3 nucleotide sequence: TGTGCCAGCAGCTTACCCTTCCTGACTAGAGGTGGCACCGGGGAGCTGTTTTTT.

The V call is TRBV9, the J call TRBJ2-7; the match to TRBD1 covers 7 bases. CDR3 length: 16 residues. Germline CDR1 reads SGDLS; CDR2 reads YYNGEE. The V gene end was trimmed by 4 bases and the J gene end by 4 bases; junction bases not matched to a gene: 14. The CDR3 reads CASSSTRQGGAYEQYF. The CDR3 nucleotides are TGTGCCAGCAGCTCTACCAGACAGGGTGGAGCGTACGAGCAGTACTTC.

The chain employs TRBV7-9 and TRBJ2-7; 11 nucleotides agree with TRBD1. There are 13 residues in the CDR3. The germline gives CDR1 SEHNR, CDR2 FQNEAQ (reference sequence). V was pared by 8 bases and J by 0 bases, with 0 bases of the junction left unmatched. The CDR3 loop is CASGTGGSYEQYF. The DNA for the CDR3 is TGTGCCAGCGGGACAGGGGGCTCCTACGAGCAGTACTTC.

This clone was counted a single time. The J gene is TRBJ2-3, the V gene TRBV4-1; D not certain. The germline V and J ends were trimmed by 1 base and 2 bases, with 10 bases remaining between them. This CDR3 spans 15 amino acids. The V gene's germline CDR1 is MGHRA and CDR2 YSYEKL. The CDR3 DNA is TGCGCCAGCAGCCAAGCGGCGGAATACACAGATACGCAGTATTTT. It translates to CASSQAAEYTDTQYF.